Shown below are 27 T cell receptor beta chains from a single sample sequenced in a study of blood T cells in healthy people across ages. It was with a sample-barcoded 5' primer and a J-beta primer mix that a second PCR of roughly 6 to 12 cycles was run. Each CDR3 protein is one row after TCRdb ran MiXCR on the 5' RACE reads. The repertoire consists of 590,000 or so distinct CDR3 sequences, with approximately 30% occurring once and the leading ten covering 15% to 17%. Specimen: blood. These TCRs come from an elderly woman in good health.

In its sample, this clonotype was seen many times. The V and J genes are TRBV20-1 and TRBJ2-3, with D uncertain. This CDR3 is built from 13 residues. V lost 6 bases, J lost 3 bases, and 13 bases lay in between. Germline lookup yields CDR1 DFQATT and CDR2 SNEGSKA (reference sequence). The CDR3 sequence: CSAPNRETDTQYF. CDR3 coding DNA: TGCAGTGCCCCGAATAGGGAAACAGATACGCAGTATTTT.

The CDR3 here is CRALDYSQPQHF. DNA of the CDR3: TGCAGGGCCCTGGATTATAGCCAGCCCCAGCATTTT. The chain carries TRBV20-1 and TRBJ1-5; no clear D. The CDR3 totals 12 residues. Germline V gene lookup returns CDR1 DFQATT and CDR2 SNEGSKA (reference sequence).

This clonotype has ten or more counts. The J gene is TRBJ1-1, the V gene TRBV20-1; no definite D call. Germline V gives CDR1 DFQATT, CDR2 SNEGSKA (reference sequence). The CDR3 length is 15 residues. V gave up 3 bases and J gave up 0 bases, with 14 bases separating them. In DNA, the CDR3 is TGCAGTGCTAGTGATTTCGGCATATTGAACACTGAAGCTTTCTTT. Amino acids: CSASDFGILNTEAFF.

The table lists this clonotype with a count of one. V gene TRBV7-2 combines with J gene TRBJ2-3, with D maybe TRBD2 (6 bases). Germline V gene sequence: CDR1 SGHTA, CDR2 FQGNSA. Between the trimmed V and J ends, which lost 7 bases and 5 bases, there was a span of 16 bases. The CDR3 covers 14 residues. The CDR3 DNA reads TGTGCCAGCACCATAGGCGGGGTCCAAGATACGCAGTATTTT. It encodes CASTIGGVQDTQYF.

Ten or more counts support this clonotype. The chain combines TRBV20-1 with TRBJ2-3; unclear D gene. The germline gives CDR1 DFQATT, CDR2 SNEGSKA (reference sequence). The germline V and J ends were trimmed by 3 bases and 5 bases, with 9 bases remaining between them. This CDR3 contains 12 residues. DNA of the CDR3: TGCAGTGCTAGGGATTTCGGAGATACGCAGTATTTT. Its protein is CSARDFGDTQYF.

Regarding this clonotype: The junction shows a germline mismatch at one end, possibly a read error. The rearrangement joins TRBV7-2 to TRBJ2-1; D remains ambiguous. The CDR3 loop spans 17 amino acids. CDR1 is SGHTA, CDR2 FQGNSA, per germline. CDR3: CASGPRKTMPPNNGQFF. CDR3 coding DNA: TGTGCCAGCGGCCCCAGAAAGACAATGCCTCCTAACAATGGGCAGTTCTTC.

This clonotype came up many times. The chain has TRBV30 and TRBJ1-2; a weak D match, TRBD1 (5 bases). The V and J ends lost 2 bases and 6 bases respectively, with 22 bases between them. The length of the CDR3 is 16 residues. The germline V gene encodes CDR1 GTSNPN and CDR2 SVGIG (reference sequence). The CDR3 spells CAWSHRWVGGWDGYTF. CDR3 sequence (DNA): TGTGCCTGGAGTCATCGTTGGGTCGGGGGTTGGGATGGCTACACCTTC.

The V and J genes are TRBV20-1 and TRBJ2-3, with 7 nucleotides matching TRBD2. The germline V gene has CDR1 DFQATT and CDR2 SNEGSKA (reference sequence). This CDR3 region has 13 residues. The CDR3 spells CKPGGGSSDTQYF. CDR3 sequence (DNA): TGCAAGCCGGGCGGGGGATCGTCAGATACGCAGTATTTT.

Many counts were recorded for this clonotype. This rearrangement joins TRBV30 to TRBJ2-1; the match to TRBD2 covers 7 bases. Germline CDR1 reads GTSNPN; CDR2 reads SVGIG (reference sequence). There are 17 residues in the CDR3. The V and J ends lost 3 bases and 0 bases, in that order; junction bases with no gene match: 11. The CDR3 DNA reads TGTGCCTGGAGCCCATCCGGGGGGTATAGCTCCTACAATGAGCAGTTCTTC. It encodes CAWSPSGGYSSYNEQFF.

This clonotype was counted many times. This rearrangement joins TRBV9 to TRBJ1-1; no firm D call. The CDR3 loop spans 13 amino acids. CDR1 is SGDLS and CDR2 is YYNGEE in the germline V gene. V lost 4 bases and J lost 4, with 11 bases in between. The CDR3, as DNA: TGTGCCAGCAGCTCGGAGTCAGCCACTGAAGCTTTCTTT. The encoded protein is CASSSESATEAFF.

CDR3 amino acids: CASTADRNQPQHF. As DNA, the CDR3 is TGTGCCAGCACCGCCGACAGGAACCAGCCCCAGCATTTT. The chain is built from TRBV6-1 and TRBJ1-5; the D gene is possibly TRBD1 (6 bases). V was cut by 7 bases and J by 7 bases, with 14 bases left in between. CDR1 MNHNS and CDR2 SASEGT come from the germline V gene. The CDR3 runs to 13 residues.

The CDR3 DNA follows: TGTGCCAGCAGCCAAGAGAACACCTTGAACAATGAGCAGTTCTTC. Translation gives CASSQENTLNNEQFF. V gene TRBV14 combines with J gene TRBJ2-1; D is ambiguous. Germline loops: CDR1 SGHDN, CDR2 FVKESK. The CDR3 consists of 15 residues. The V and J ends lost 0 bases and 5 bases respectively, with 11 bases between them.

The chain combines TRBV20-1 with TRBJ2-4; D possibly corresponds to TRBD2 (5 bases). Germline V gene data show CDR1 as DFQATT and CDR2 as SNEGSKA (reference sequence). Trimming shortened V by 7 bases and J by 1 base, and 5 bases separated the two germline ends. This CDR3 is 11 amino acids long. CDR3 protein: CSGEAKNIQYF. The CDR3 DNA follows: TGCAGTGGGGAGGCCAAAAACATTCAGTACTTC.

This clonotype was counted many times. The V and J genes are TRBV6-5 and TRBJ2-5, with unresolved D. V lost 0 bases and J 5 bases, leaving 16 bases between the germline ends. Germline lookup yields CDR1 MNHEY and CDR2 SVGAGI. This CDR3 comprises 16 residues. The CDR3 DNA follows: TGTGCCAGCAGTTACTCGTGGGCACCAACCACGGAGACCCAGTACTTC. This codes for CASSYSWAPTTETQYF.

This rearrangement joins TRBV7-2 to TRBJ1-6; TRBD1 matches 7 bases. The trim removed 10 bases at V and 1 base at J, leaving 1 base unmatched. This CDR3 has 13 residues. Germline V gives CDR1 SGHTA, CDR2 FQGNSA. CDR3 coding DNA: TGTGCCACAGGGGGATCCTATAATTCACCCCTCCACTTT. This codes for CATGGSYNSPLHF.

This clonotype has a count of ten or more. The chain combines TRBV5-5 with TRBJ2-5; D uncertain. The V end was cut by 4 bases, the J end by 4 bases, with 20 bases between. Germline V CDR1 and CDR2: SGHKS, YYEKEE (reference sequence). This CDR3 comprises 16 residues. The CDR3 DNA sequence: TGTGCCAGCAGCCCCAAAACGGCCCTCGGTAGAGAGACCCAGTACTTC. Translated: CASSPKTALGRETQYF.

V gene TRBV29-1 combines with J gene TRBJ1-2; the D is unclear. CDR1 SQVTM and CDR2 ANQGSEA come from the germline V gene. Trimming removed 6 bases at V and 8 bases at J, with 10 bases between. This CDR3 comprises 10 residues. The CDR3 protein is CSVANVGYTF. The CDR3, as DNA: TGCAGCGTGGCCAATGTGGGCTACACCTTC.

Comment on this clonotype: With a much larger clone just one base away, this may be a read error. This chain joins TRBV29-1 and TRBJ2-1, with D tentatively TRBD1 (5 bases). Germline loops: CDR1 SQVTM, CDR2 ANQGSEA. Between the trimmed V and J ends, which lost 7 bases and 0 bases, there was a span of 13 bases. The CDR3 is 14 residues long. The CDR3, as DNA: TGCAGCGGCCAAGGGGCCCTCTCCTACAATGAGCAGTTCTTC. This gives the protein CSGQGALSYNEQFF.

The chain recombines TRBV20-1 with TRBJ1-2; no firm D call. Per germline, CDR1 DFQATT and CDR2 SNEGSKA (reference sequence). The ends were cut back, 5 bases at V and 9 bases at J, with 13 bases in the middle. The CDR3 length is 11 residues. CDR3 bases: TGCAGTGCTCTGACGGGGAGAAGCTACACCTTC. This gives the protein CSALTGRSYTF.

This clonotype was picked up many times. A read error may explain this, as a much larger clone is one base away. The CDR3 loop reads CATSRDQGQLYNEQYF. DNA of the CDR3: TGTGCCACCAGCAGGGATCAAGGACAGCTCTACAATGAGCAGTACTTC. The chain employs TRBV15 and TRBJ2-1; D is perhaps TRBD1 (6 bases). The tail of the sequence fits TRBJ2-7 better, so the J call may be wrong. CDR1 is LNHNV and CDR2 is YYDKDF in the germline V gene (reference sequence). The CDR3 has 16 amino acids.

This clonotype has more than one count but fewer than ten. The chain employs TRBV7-2 and TRBJ1-2; D is perhaps TRBD1 (5 bases). Germline V gene data show CDR1 as SGHTA and CDR2 as FQGNSA. V lost 6 bases and J 2 bases, leaving 16 bases between the germline ends. This CDR3 comprises 15 residues. In nucleotides, the CDR3 is TGTGCCAGCAGGGCGCAGGTGGGACGGAACTATGGCTACACCTTC. Translating gives CASRAQVGRNYGYTF. Full variable domain (remainder filled in from reference TRBV7-2 and TRBJ1-2): GAGVSQSPSNKVTEKGKDVELRCDPISGHTALYWYRQSLGQGLEFLIYFQGNSAPDKSGLPSDRFSAERTGGSVSTLTIQRTQQEDSAVYLCASRAQVGRNYGYTFGSGTRLTVV.

The sample holds many counts of this clonotype. V and J are TRBV20-1 and TRBJ2-3; either TRBD1 or TRBD2 may supply D (5 bases each). The germline V gene encodes CDR1 DFQATT and CDR2 SNEGSKA (reference sequence). V gave up 5 bases and J gave up 5 bases, with 20 bases separating them. This CDR3 has 15 amino acids. CDR3 loop: CSASNRDRGLDTQYF. CDR3 sequence (DNA): TGCAGTGCTTCAAACCGGGACCGAGGACTAGATACGCAGTATTTT.

The gene calls are TRBV20-1 and TRBJ1-1; D not resolved. Deletions cut 2 bases from V and 1 base from J, with 11 bases between. The CDR3 is 14 residues long. The germline V gene encodes CDR1 DFQATT and CDR2 SNEGSKA (reference sequence). CDR3 nucleotides: TGCAGTGCTAGACGGGGATTCCAGAACACTGAAGCTTTCTTT. It encodes CSARRGFQNTEAFF.

The sample holds many counts of this clonotype. CDR3 nucleotide sequence: TGCGCCAGCAGCCCTCCCGGACCTGGCTACACCTTC. Its protein is CASSPPGPGYTF. The J gene is TRBJ1-2, the V gene TRBV5-1, with no clear D. The CDR3 contains 12 residues. Germline loops: CDR1 SGHRS, CDR2 YFSETQ. Trimming took off 4 bases at V and 7 bases at J, with 11 bases between the two ends.

The chain carries TRBV30 and TRBJ1-1; TRBD1 is a possible D gene (6 bases). The CDR3 covers 16 residues. Trimming took 7 bases from V and 5 from J, leaving 26 bases between them. Per germline, CDR1 GTSNPN and CDR2 SVGIG (reference sequence). The CDR3 is CAFLYTGSMSGTEAFF. CDR3 sequence (DNA): TGTGCCTTTTTGTATACAGGGTCGATGAGTGGGACTGAAGCTTTCTTT.

This clonotype has at least ten counts. The chain is built from TRBV7-2 and TRBJ1-1; D ambiguous. CDR3 length equals 14 residues. CDR1 is SGHTA and CDR2 is FQGNSA in the germline V gene. The V end was cut by 6 bases, the J end by 1 base, with 12 bases between. DNA for the CDR3: TGTGCCAGCAGTCCGAGGACTGGGAACACTGAAGCTTTCTTT. The encoded protein is CASSPRTGNTEAFF. The full variable domain, its missing parts supplied by reference TRBV7-2 and TRBJ1-1, is GAGVSQSPSNKVTEKGKDVELRCDPISGHTALYWYRQSLGQGLEFLIYFQGNSAPDKSGLPSDRFSAERTGGSVSTLTIQRTQQEDSAVYLCASSPRTGNTEAFFGQGTRLTVV.

Many counts were recorded for this clonotype. The chain carries TRBV18 and TRBJ1-2, with D hard to call. Trimming left V 3 bases short and J 8 bases short, with 13 bases between. Germline assignment: CDR1 KGHSH and CDR2 LQKENI. The CDR3 runs 13 residues. The CDR3 bases are TGTGCCAGCTCACCGCAGGATCTAAGGGGCTACACCTTC. Residues: CASSPQDLRGYTF.